The TCR beta chain under discussion was sequenced for a study of metastatic and nonmetastatic thyroid tumors. At the level of the study: Across blood and tumor or nodule tissue, repertoires from malignant and benign thyroid patients were compared with one another.

The authors' processing: Variation in CDR3 across clinicopathological groups served as the basis for constructing a distant-metastasis classifier in papillary thyroid cancer. TCRdb re-analyzed the PCR reads through MiXCR. TCRdb's processing, not the authors', yielded these V and J calls. The table lists 9,500 to 15,000 clones, 31% of them singletons. The CDR3 has 15 residues. Between the trimmed V and J ends, which lost 2 bases and 2 bases, there was a span of 14 bases. Germline CDR1 SGDLS, CDR2 YYNGEE. There were no patients who had received any treatment before thyroid surgery. Whole-study results and caveats: Reported TCR beta diversity, measured in blood and tumor, was significantly higher for malignant thyroid tumors than for benign nodules.

Points on this clone: Its antigen is undetermined. Since a much larger clone is just one base distant, this may be a read error.

The sequence derives from a female donor with papillary thyroid cancer or a benign thyroid nodule (not recorded which). Some clones in this sample may be carry-over from other donors' samples. Material: tumor tissue. The chain combines TRBV9 with TRBJ2-7; a possible D gene is TRBD2 (5 bases). CDR3 sequence (DNA): TGTGCCAGCAGCGTGGGAGCGGTAGGCCCCTACGAGCAGTACTTC. Translating it yields CASSVGAVGPYEQYF. Variable domain in full (rest from reference TRBV9 and TRBJ2-7): DSGVTQTPKHLITATGQRVTLRCSPRSGDLSVYWYQQSLDQGLQFLIQYYNGEERAKGNILERFSAQQFPDLHSELNLSSLELGDSALYFCASSVGAVGPYEQYFGPGTRLTVT.